A selection of T cell receptor beta chains follows, all from one sample in a study of identical twins. TCRdb re-analysed the 5' RACE reads in MiXCR, keeping a single row per CDR3 protein. Here the sample spans about 470,000 distinct CDR3 sequences, roughly a quarter being singletons. These data also featured in a second study, about T cells expressing NK-cell markers.

Sequenced material: CD4+ T cells sorted from blood. The receptors stem from a woman aged 18-29 years in good health. Each CDR3 is given with its conserved first and last residue. D genes are given only for firm matches. Only part of the rows carry a size: once, few, many, or a class if the clone is expanded.

CDR3nt: TGTGCCAGCAGCCAAGGGGACGGTTACAATCAGCCCCAGCATTTT; CDR3aa: CASSQGDGYNQPQHF; abundance: .; v_gene: TRBV3-1; j_gene: TRBJ1-5; d_gene: .
CDR3nt: TGCAGCGTTGTAATTCAAGGGGCCACAGATACGCAGTATTTT; CDR3aa: CSVVIQGATDTQYF; abundance: few; v_gene: TRBV29-1; j_gene: TRBJ2-3; d_gene: .
CDR3nt: TGTGCCAGCAGCTTGTCAGGGGTTGAGCAGTTCTTC; CDR3aa: CASSLSGVEQFF; abundance: few; v_gene: TRBV5-6; j_gene: TRBJ2-1; d_gene: .
CDR3nt: TGTGCCAGCGGATTCACTAGACAGGATGAGCAGTTCTTC; CDR3aa: CASGFTRQDEQFF; abundance: .; v_gene: TRBV2; j_gene: TRBJ2-1; d_gene: .
CDR3nt: TGTGCCAGCAGCGTAGACAGCCCGGCGACAGATACGCAGTATTTT; CDR3aa: CASSVDSPATDTQYF; abundance: few; v_gene: TRBV5-8; j_gene: TRBJ2-3; d_gene: .
CDR3nt: TGTGCCAGCAGCCTCAGCCGAGGGACGGGGGATACGCAGTATTTT; CDR3aa: CASSLSRGTGDTQYF; abundance: few; v_gene: TRBV5-4; j_gene: TRBJ2-3; d_gene: .
CDR3nt: TGCAGTGCTAGGGGGAAAACAGATACGCAGTATTTT; CDR3aa: CSARGKTDTQYF; abundance: few; v_gene: TRBV20-1; j_gene: TRBJ2-3; d_gene: .
CDR3nt: TGCAGTGCTCTCGGGACAGGGGCTGAAAAACTGTTTTTT; CDR3aa: CSALGTGAEKLFF; abundance: many; v_gene: TRBV20-1; j_gene: TRBJ1-4; d_gene: TRBD1
CDR3nt: TGTGCCAGCAGTGCCCGGGGCGGGAGTGTGGCTGGTGAGCAGTTCTTC; CDR3aa: CASSARGGSVAGEQFF; abundance: few; v_gene: TRBV6-1; j_gene: TRBJ2-1; d_gene: TRBD2
CDR3nt: TGTGCCAGCAGTAAACAGGGGAGGGACACTGAAGCTTTCTTT; CDR3aa: CASSKQGRDTEAFF; abundance: .; v_gene: TRBV6-1; j_gene: TRBJ1-1; d_gene: TRBD1
CDR3nt: TGCAGTGCTAGGGGCGGACTAGCGGGAGGGGGTAATGAGCAGTTCTTC; CDR3aa: CSARGGLAGGGNEQFF; abundance: .; v_gene: TRBV20-1; j_gene: TRBJ2-1; d_gene: TRBD2
CDR3nt: TGTGCCAGCAGCTTAACCGTTATTAACGAGCAGTTCTTC; CDR3aa: CASSLTVINEQFF; abundance: few; v_gene: TRBV7-2; j_gene: TRBJ2-1; d_gene: .
CDR3nt: TGCAGTGCTAGCCGGACAGTTGAAGCTTTCTTT; CDR3aa: CSASRTVEAFF; abundance: .; v_gene: TRBV20-1; j_gene: TRBJ1-1; d_gene: .
CDR3nt: TGCGCCAGCAGCTTCAGGGACGGGACCTACGAGCAGTACTTC; CDR3aa: CASSFRDGTYEQYF; abundance: many; v_gene: TRBV5-1; j_gene: TRBJ2-7; d_gene: .
CDR3nt: TGTGCCAGCAGACAGGACCCTCGGACTAGCGTACTCACCGGGGAGCTGTTTTTT; CDR3aa: CASRQDPRTSVLTGELFF; abundance: .; v_gene: TRBV6-1; j_gene: TRBJ2-2; d_gene: TRBD2
CDR3nt: TGCAGTGGAGGCGAGCCCGGGAGGGGGCAAGAGACCCAGTACTTC; CDR3aa: CSGGEPGRGQETQYF; abundance: .; v_gene: TRBV20-1; j_gene: TRBJ2-5; d_gene: TRBD2
CDR3nt: TGTGCCACCAGCAGAAACGAACAACTGTTTTTT; CDR3aa: CATSRNEQLFF; abundance: .; v_gene: TRBV15; j_gene: TRBJ1-4; d_gene: .
CDR3nt: TGTGCCAGCAGGATTGTCCGGGAATTGAACACTGAAGCTTTCTTT; CDR3aa: CASRIVRELNTEAFF; abundance: few; v_gene: TRBV3-1; j_gene: TRBJ1-1; d_gene: .
CDR3nt: TGCGCCAGCAGCTTGTCAGACAGGGGGGAAGAGACCCAGTACTTC; CDR3aa: CASSLSDRGEETQYF; abundance: few; v_gene: TRBV5-1; j_gene: TRBJ2-5; d_gene: TRBD1